The source of this TCR beta chain is a study of cytomegalovirus exposure and HLA in healthy donors. Whole-study context: There were about 85 million unique TCRs (from HLA-typed donors) in an early data release.

The V end was cut by 4 bases, the J end by 5 bases, with 8 bases between. CDR3 length equals 13 residues. Germline assignment: CDR1 MNHEY and CDR2 SMNVEV (reference sequence). Findings and limits, study-wide: TCR beta chains associated with HLA were, in a later analysis, more clonally expanded than equally common others. It was reportedly the case that the classifier diagnosed cytomegalovirus status with high specificity and sensitivity. TCR beta V- and J-gene trimming, according to a later analysis, was linked to a missense DCLRE1C variant.

As regards this clone: Its antigen is still unknown.

With 60 Vbeta and 13 Jbeta primers, the PCR was carried out. The repertoire was sequenced with immunoSEQ multiplex PCR; TCRdb's copy has only in-frame clones and lacks some. The sample records approximately 140,000 clones, approximately 78% being singletons. This receptor was identified in a man aged 35 to 55 in good health and CMV-seropositive. The sample comprised PBMCs. V usage is TRBV27 and J usage is TRBJ2-2; D might be TRBD2 (5 bases). The CDR3 nucleotides read TGTGCCAGCAGTTGGACGGGAACCGGGGAGCTGTTTTTT. Translation gives CASSWTGTGELFF.